These 3 T cell receptor beta chains were sequenced from one sample in a study of beta chain features in type 1 diabetes. Study observations and caveats: Moderately but significantly shorter TCRB CDR3s were found in Type 1 diabetes patients in all four CD4+ subsets.

The isolated RNA, all of it, was reverse transcribed, so expressed TCRB transcripts were what got sequenced. Clones were sequenced by immunoSEQ multiplex PCR, and TCRdb holds only the in-frame ones, with some missing. The profile covers 400,000 or so clones, with 8% to 10% appearing a single time and around 0.66% taken by the ten largest. For these receptors, no antigen is known. Material: central memory CD4+ T cells from blood. Receptor source: a young man with type 1 diabetes.

At least ten counts were recorded for this clone. The CDR3 sequence is CAWSTERYGYTF. The DNA of the CDR3 is TGTGCCTGGAGTACGGAACGATATGGCTACACCTTC. V usage is TRBV30 and J usage is TRBJ1-2; D uncertain. The CDR3 loop spans 12 amino acids. Looked up from germline, CDR1 is GTSNPN and CDR2 is SVGIG (reference sequence). The V gene lost 2 bases and the J gene lost 5 bases, with 9 bases spanning the gap.

The chain couples TRBV28 to TRBJ1-1; D is possibly TRBD1 (6 bases). Between the trimmed V and J ends, which lost 4 bases and 11 bases, there was a span of 20 bases. The CDR3 runs 14 residues. Looked up from germline, CDR1 is MDHEN and CDR2 is SYDVKM. The CDR3 nucleotides read TGTGCCAGCAGTTCCGCTACAGGGCGGGGTTCCGCTTTCTTT. It specifies CASSSATGRGSAFF.

The chain recombines TRBV6-1 with TRBJ1-2, with TRBD1 matching over 7 bases. This CDR3 region has 13 residues. Trimming removed 6 bases from V and 12 bases from J; junction bases left unmatched: 13. Germline assignment: CDR1 MNHNS and CDR2 SASEGT. Here the CDR3 reads CASSDPDRRVDTF. DNA of the CDR3: TGTGCCAGCAGCGACCCGGACAGGAGGGTCGACACCTTC.